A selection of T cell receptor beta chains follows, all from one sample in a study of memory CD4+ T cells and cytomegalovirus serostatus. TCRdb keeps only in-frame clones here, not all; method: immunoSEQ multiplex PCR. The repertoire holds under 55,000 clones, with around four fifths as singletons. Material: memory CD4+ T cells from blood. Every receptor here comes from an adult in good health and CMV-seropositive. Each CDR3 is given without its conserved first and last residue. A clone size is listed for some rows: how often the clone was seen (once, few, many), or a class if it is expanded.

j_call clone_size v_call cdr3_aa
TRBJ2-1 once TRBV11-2 ASSPTGNEQF
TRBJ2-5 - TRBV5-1 ASSFKVAGTQTQY
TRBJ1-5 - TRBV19 ASSFTGGHQPQH
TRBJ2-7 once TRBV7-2 ASSRPGRYEQY
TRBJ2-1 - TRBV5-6 ASSLGTEAYNEQF
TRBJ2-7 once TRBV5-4 ASSPPPGTSYEQY
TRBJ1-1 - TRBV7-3 ASSLRLNTEAF
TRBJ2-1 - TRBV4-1 ASRPPGQGGNEQF
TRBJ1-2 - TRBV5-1 ASSLEGEYGYT
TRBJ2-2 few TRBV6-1 ASSEARTGDNGELF
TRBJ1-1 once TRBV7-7 ASSLSQGTEAF
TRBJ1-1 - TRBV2 ASSDVLNTEAF
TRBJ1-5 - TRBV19 ASSRARQPQH
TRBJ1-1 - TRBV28 ASNTPLGQSMNTEAF
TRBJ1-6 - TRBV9 ASSSWDREARNSPLH
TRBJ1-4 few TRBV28 ASSSGAGGREKLF
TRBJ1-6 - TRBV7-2 ASSRRSAQDNSPLH
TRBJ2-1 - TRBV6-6 ASTGTGNSNEQF
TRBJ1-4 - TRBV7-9 ASSSTAGAPDHEKLF
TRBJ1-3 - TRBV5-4 ASSREAGNTIY
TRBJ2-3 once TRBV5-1 ASSLAAGTTSTDTQY
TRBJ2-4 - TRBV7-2 ASSSGGLDIQY
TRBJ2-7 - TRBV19 ASSIGLSYEQY
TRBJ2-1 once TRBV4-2 ASSQDPTSYNEQF
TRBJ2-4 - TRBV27 ASRDLEGGKNIQY
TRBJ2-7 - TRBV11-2 ASSFLGHEQY
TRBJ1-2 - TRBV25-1 ASSAGAAYGYT
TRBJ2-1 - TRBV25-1 ASSEYGRGNDNEQF
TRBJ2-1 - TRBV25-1 ASSEETGYNEQF
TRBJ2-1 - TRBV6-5 ASRARPASEDEQF
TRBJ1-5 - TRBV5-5 ASSWDPGHLDTNQPQH
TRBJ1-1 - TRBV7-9 ASSLDGVNTEAF
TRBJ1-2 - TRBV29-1 SVGTGGGHGYT
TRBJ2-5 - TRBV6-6 ASSPTDFLAETQY
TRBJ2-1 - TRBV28 ASSLVGGSSYNEQF
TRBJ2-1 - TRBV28 ASSLWSSYNEQF
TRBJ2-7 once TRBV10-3 AISKAGVFPTYEQY
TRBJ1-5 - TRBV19 ASSKLAGGGGNQPQH
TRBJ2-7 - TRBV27 ASSLKPGQGRYEQY